The T cell receptor beta chain described here comes from a study of blood T cells in healthy people across ages. Sample-barcoded 5' priming and a J-beta primer mix drove a second PCR of roughly 6 to 12 cycles. TCRdb reprocessed the 5' RACE reads with MiXCR, giving one entry per CDR3 protein. The sample has some 1.5 million distinct CDR3 sequences, 28% seen once; the top ten hold 6.5% to 8.5%. In germline, CDR1 is SGHTA, CDR2 FQGNSA. This CDR3 is built from 16 residues. V lost 5 bases to trimming and J lost 1 base, with 15 bases between them. With regard to this clonotype: The antigen is unknown.

Study outcomes and limitations: Because donor CMV status was unknown, expanded clonotype changes were possibly confounded. In older individuals, TCR beta diversity per million T cells was lower, falling roughly linearly with age.

The chain employs TRBV7-2 and TRBJ1-3; no clear D gene. The source material was blood. This TCR came from a young woman in good health. This CDR3 is CASSPPWEGSGNTIYF. CDR3 DNA sequence: TGTGCCAGCAGCCCACCCTGGGAAGGGTCTGGAAACACCATATATTTT.